This T cell receptor (beta chain) was obtained from a study of cytomegalovirus exposure and HLA in healthy donors. Overall study context: The 120 validation repertoires, a later analysis reported, used the same platform as the approximately 670 repertoires from the first cohort.

There are 16 residues in the CDR3. The germline gives CDR1 MNHNS, CDR2 SASEGT. Unmatched junction bases numbered 5, after V lost 1 base and J lost 0 bases. General study points: Generally TCR sequences proved uncommon, though certain public TCRs appeared in numerous donors.

The repertoire was sequenced with immunoSEQ multiplex PCR; TCRdb's copy has only in-frame clones and lacks some. The sample holds about 49,000 clones; around nine tenths are singletons and the top ten take under 1.5%. A word on this clone: What it binds is unknown.

Sequencing input: PBMCs. This receptor was obtained from a young man in good health and CMV-seronegative. The rearrangement uses TRBV6-1 and TRBJ1-2; 7 bases are shared with TRBD1. CDR3 coding DNA: TGTGCCAGCAGTGAAGACTCGGACAGGCCTAACTATGGCTACACCTTC. Translating gives CASSEDSDRPNYGYTF.